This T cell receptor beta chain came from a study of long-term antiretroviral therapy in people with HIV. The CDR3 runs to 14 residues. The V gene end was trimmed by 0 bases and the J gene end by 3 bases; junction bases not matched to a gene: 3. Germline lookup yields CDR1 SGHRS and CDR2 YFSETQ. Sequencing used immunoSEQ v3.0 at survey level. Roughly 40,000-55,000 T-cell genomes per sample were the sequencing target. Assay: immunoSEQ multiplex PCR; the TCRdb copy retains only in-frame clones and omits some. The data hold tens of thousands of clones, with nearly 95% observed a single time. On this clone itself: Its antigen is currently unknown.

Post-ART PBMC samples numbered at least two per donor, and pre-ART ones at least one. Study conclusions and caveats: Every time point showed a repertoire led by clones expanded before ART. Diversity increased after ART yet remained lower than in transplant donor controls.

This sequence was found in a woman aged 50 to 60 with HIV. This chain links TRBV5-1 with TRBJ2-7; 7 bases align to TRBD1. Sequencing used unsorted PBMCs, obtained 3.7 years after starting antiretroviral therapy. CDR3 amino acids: CASSLAGQSYEQYF. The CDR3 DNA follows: TGCGCCAGCAGCTTGGCGGGACAGAGCTACGAGCAGTACTTC.